This TCR beta chain was identified during a study of T cell responses to AZD1222 COVID-19 vaccine. Study outcomes and limitations: Baseline serostatus was positive in only a handful of AZD1222 recipients. Donors in the cohort were predominantly white British and more often female, and clonal diversity was possibly underestimated. A reported finding is that nearly half of spike-specific TCRs target unmutated variant regions. No repertoire was sampled before or during the peak T cell response, only after it.

Clones were read by immunoSEQ multiplex PCR, and TCRdb kept only the in-frame ones, dropping some. The sample lists about 140,000 clones, roughly 92% seen once, with more than 0.9% in the top ten. The CDR3 runs to 15 residues. Germline V lookup: CDR1 LGHDT, CDR2 YNNKEL (reference sequence). V was cut by 0 bases and J by 6 bases, with 12 bases left in between. This clone was recorded once. Its matching antigen is unknown. Sequencing was performed on peripheral blood, taken 28 days after the second AZD1222 dose. The TCR originated in an adult who received the AZD1222 COVID-19 vaccine. The rearrangement uses TRBV3-1 (or the pseudogene TRBV3-2) and TRBJ1-5, with D uncertain. CDR3: CASSQDHKAGQPQHF. In DNA form, the CDR3 reads TGTGCCAGCAGCCAAGATCACAAGGCTGGTCAGCCCCAGCATTTT.